Below are 18 T cell receptor beta chains sequenced from a single sample in a study of T cell changes during pregnancy in multiple sclerosis (dated by TCRdb to the late 2010s). The library was obtained by the immunoSEQ multiplex PCR assay. As stored in TCRdb, this immuneACCESS dataset retains in-frame rearrangements with V and J assigned. A fraction of the clones does not appear; measured against another copy, unresolved V genes explain less than half of the discrepancy, and the remainder lacks a known reason. The sample table holds tens of thousands of clones, of which under 95% were seen once. The ten largest clones represent about 0.52% of the sample. Sequencing was performed on CD4+ T cells from peripheral blood mononuclear cells, taken in the second trimester of pregnancy. These receptors came from a female donor with multiple sclerosis, enrolled in a pregnancy study.

The gene calls are TRBV28 and TRBJ1-2; tentative D call: TRBD1 (5 bases). CDR3 length: 14 amino acids. Germline CDR1 and CDR2: MDHEN and SYDVKM. V was shortened by 2 bases and J by 3 bases, with 10 bases between the two germline ends. CDR3 sequence reads: CASSLGANDYGYTF. The CDR3 DNA reads TGTGCCAGCAGTTTAGGGGCTAATGACTATGGCTACACCTTC.

V usage is TRBV5-5 and J usage is TRBJ1-1; D remains unclear. Trimming took off 4 bases at V and 3 bases at J, with 13 bases between the two ends. CDR1 and CDR2 from the germline V gene are SGHKS and YYEKEE (reference sequence). There are 14 residues in the CDR3. The CDR3 sequence is CASSPRSGDTEAFF. CDR3 in DNA: TGTGCCAGCAGCCCAAGATCCGGGGACACTGAAGCTTTCTTT.

J is TRBJ1-6 and V is TRBV7-8, with 10 bases aligning to TRBD1. The CDR3 length is 16 residues. Trimming took 5 bases from V and 6 from J; bases not matched to a gene: 7. Germline V CDR1 and CDR2: SGHVS, FQNEAQ. The CDR3, as DNA: TGTGCCAGCAGCCCTAGGCGGGACAGGGGTAATTCACCCCTCCACTTT. Its translation: CASSPRRDRGNSPLHF.

The chain is built from TRBV5-1 and TRBJ2-7; TRBD2 aligns across 14 bases. Per germline, CDR1 SGHRS and CDR2 YFSETQ. This CDR3 is built from 19 residues. Trimming removed 4 bases from V and 5 bases from J; junction bases left unmatched: 17. CDR3 coding DNA: TGCGCCAGCAGCGGGGCCGACGGGACTAGCGGGAGTTACCCCCACGAGCAGTACTTC. Its protein is CASSGADGTSGSYPHEQYF.

V gene TRBV4-3 combines with J gene TRBJ2-1; maybe TRBD2 (5 bases). With 0 bases removed from V and 9 bases from J, the gap between germline ends came to 12 bases. The CDR3 is 14 amino acids. Per the germline V gene, CDR1 is LGHNA and CDR2 is YSLEER. The CDR3 region is CASSQEILAGEQFF. The CDR3 DNA sequence: TGCGCCAGCAGCCAAGAAATTCTAGCCGGTGAGCAGTTCTTC.

The chain is built from TRBV4-3 and TRBJ2-2, with D possibly TRBD1 on 5 matching bases. This CDR3 is built from 16 residues. V lost 0 bases and J lost 5, with 13 bases in between. Germline V lookup: CDR1 LGHNA, CDR2 YSLEER. For the CDR3, the DNA is TGCGCCAGCAGCCAAGAAGCAGGGCGATGGACCGGGGAGCTGTTTTTT. Amino acid sequence: CASSQEAGRWTGELFF.

CDR3 DNA sequence: TGTGCCAGCAGCTTGGTGGGAGGGGGGCCAGATACGCAGTATTTT. This translates into CASSLVGGGPDTQYF. V and J are TRBV5-4 and TRBJ2-3, with a tentative D call TRBD2 (7 bases). CDR1 is SGHNT and CDR2 is YYREEE in the germline V gene (reference sequence). CDR3 length: 15 amino acids. The germline V and J ends were trimmed by 0 bases and 4 bases, with 12 bases remaining between them.

The rearrangement links TRBV30 to TRBJ2-2; the D gene is possibly TRBD1 (6 bases). Trimming pared 3 bases from V and 6 bases from J, leaving 17 bases between. This CDR3 has 15 residues. Germline V gene sequence: CDR1 GTSNPN, CDR2 SVGIG (reference sequence). The CDR3 spells CAWSPGAGFSGELFF. For the CDR3, the DNA is TGTGCCTGGAGCCCAGGGGCAGGGTTTTCCGGGGAGCTGTTTTTT.

The chain has TRBV15 and TRBJ2-3; tentatively, D is TRBD2 (5 bases). This CDR3 is 13 amino acids long. V was trimmed by 9 bases and J by 2 bases, leaving 12 bases between them. The germline V gene has CDR1 LNHNV and CDR2 YYDKDF (reference sequence). The DNA of the CDR3 is TGTGCCACGGGGAGCGGAAACACAGATACGCAGTATTTT. Translation: CATGSGNTDTQYF.

V usage is TRBV9 and J usage is TRBJ2-7; 14 bases map to TRBD2. The CDR3 spans 16 residues. Trimming took 3 bases from V and 4 from J; bases not matched to a gene: 6. Germline assignment: CDR1 SGDLS and CDR2 YYNGEE. CDR3 amino acids: CASSGGTSGRLYEQYF. CDR3 nucleotide sequence: TGTGCCAGCAGCGGGGGGACTAGCGGGAGATTGTACGAGCAGTACTTC.

This rearrangement joins TRBV7-9 to TRBJ1-4; the D gene is possibly TRBD1 (5 bases). V was cut by 3 bases and J by 8 bases, with 19 bases left in between. Germline V CDR1 and CDR2: SEHNR, FQNEAQ (reference sequence). The CDR3 is made up of 16 amino acids. This chain's CDR3 is CASSFPRAGVDEKLFF. The CDR3 DNA sequence: TGTGCCAGCAGCTTTCCGAGGGCGGGGGTTGACGAAAAACTGTTTTTT.

This rearrangement joins TRBV6-4 to TRBJ2-1; 9 nucleotides match TRBD2. Trimming at V came to 6 bases and at J to 10 bases, leaving 4 bases not matched to a gene. In germline, CDR1 is MRHNA, CDR2 SNTAGT. The CDR3 covers 12 residues. Here the CDR3 reads CASRGLAGEQFF. CDR3 nucleotides: TGTGCCAGCAGGGGACTAGCTGGCGAGCAGTTCTTC.

There are a few counts of this clone. The CDR3 reads CASSSPGLAGLTPQYF. In DNA, the CDR3 is TGTGCCAGCAGCTCCCCGGGACTAGCGGGGCTGACCCCGCAGTATTTT. The rearrangement joins TRBV7-9 to TRBJ2-3, with TRBD2 identical over 13 bases. V was clipped by 4 bases and J by 10 bases; unmatched bases: 11. The length of the CDR3 is 16 residues. Germline V gene sequence: CDR1 SEHNR, CDR2 FQNEAQ (reference sequence).

The chain employs TRBV28 and TRBJ1-2, with D perhaps matching TRBD1 (6 bases). Germline CDR1 and CDR2: MDHEN and SYDVKM. The CDR3 length is 15 residues. The germline V and J ends were trimmed by 1 base and 8 bases, with 17 bases remaining between them. The CDR3 coding sequence is TGTGCCAGCAGTTTATTGTGGGGGCAGGGAAGCGGCTACACCTTC. Translated, it gives CASSLLWGQGSGYTF.

The V gene is TRBV18, the J gene TRBJ2-1; tentative D call: TRBD2 (5 bases). Germline loops: CDR1 KGHSH, CDR2 LQKENI. Trimming shortened V by 3 bases and J by 9 bases, and 21 bases separated the two germline ends. The CDR3 is made up of 16 amino acids. The DNA for the CDR3 is TGTGCCAGCTCACCTCTCGGGAAGGCTGTCGATATTGAGCAGTTCTTC. Translating it yields CASSPLGKAVDIEQFF.

The CDR3 reads CASSLRQRDSPLHF. CDR3 bases: TGTGCCAGCAGCTTAAGGCAGAGGGATTCACCCCTCCACTTT. The chain couples TRBV5-6 to TRBJ1-6; no clear D gene. The CDR3 has 14 amino acids. Per germline, CDR1 SGHDT and CDR2 YYEEEE. Trimming took 2 bases from V and 8 from J, leaving 11 bases between them.

V is TRBV18 and J is TRBJ2-7; D perhaps matches TRBD1 (6 bases). Trimming shortened V by 6 bases and J by 6 bases, and 15 bases separated the two germline ends. CDR3 length: 13 residues. Germline CDR1 and CDR2: KGHSH and LQKENI. As DNA, the CDR3 is TGTGCCAGCTCCCGCAAACAGGGCAGCGAGCAGTACTTC. This codes for CASSRKQGSEQYF.

The J gene is TRBJ2-2, the V gene TRBV4-3; D is undetermined. The CDR3 is made up of 17 amino acids. Trimming left V 2 bases short and J 1 base short, with 14 bases between. CDR1 is LGHNA, CDR2 YSLEER, per germline. The CDR3 sequence: CASSQRLRQQNTGELFF. CDR3 coding DNA: TGCGCCAGCAGCCAACGCCTGAGGCAGCAGAACACCGGGGAGCTGTTTTTT.